This T cell receptor beta chain was observed in a study of CD8+ T cells in alopecia areata (dated by TCRdb to between 2018 and 2020). General notes on the study: Skin from C3H/HeJ donors with spontaneous alopecia (about 6-13 months old) was grafted onto female C3H/HeJ recipients aged about 6-10 weeks. RNA was extracted with the PAXgene miRNA kit for fixed scalp, the miRNeasy kit for PBMCs, and the RNeasy kit for mouse skin. Amplification of TCRbeta CDR3 regions was done by immunoSEQ multiplex PCR using 35 Vbeta forward primers and 13 Jbeta reverse primers. On the human side, TCRbeta sequencing was run on scalp tissue and on sorted CD4+ and CD8+ peripheral blood T cells from healthy controls and from alopecia areata patients with either patchy or totalis/universalis disease. High-throughput TCRbeta sequencing was used to examine T cell clonal expansion in alopecia areata in both the C3H/HeJ mouse model and human patients. Clonality in the scalp was compared among normal scalp (n=4), patchy alopecia areata scalp (n=8), and alopecia totalis/universalis scalp (n=8).

The germline V gene (reference sequence) gives CDR1 as NNHNN and CDR2 as SYGAGS. The CDR3 sequence holds 11 residues, the cysteine and phenylalanine included. Part of the CDR3 DNA is given, 21 bases translated from base 1. This clone was counted many times. What this receptor recognizes is not known. Throughout, gene names and germline sequences are given for the mouse. The read terminates 4 residues ahead of where the CDR3 ends, so the germline J gene completes it. General study outcomes and caveats: Compared with normal scalp, lesional scalp had higher clonality and more expanded CD8+ clones, particularly in alopecia totalis/universalis, a pattern that suggests antigenic drive. Unlike mouse skin, where gammadelta T cells dominate, normal human skin contains resident alphabeta T cells that get sequenced too, which complicates analysis of the scalp TCR repertoire. TCR sequences shared between patients were less clear than in mice, possibly partly because of HLA diversity in the patient population.

The library was obtained by the immunoSEQ multiplex PCR assay. RNA was extracted from all samples and reverse transcribed into cDNA, which served as template for TCR sequencing. SuperScript III was used for first-strand cDNA synthesis, primed with a 2:1 mix of oligo-dT and random hexamers. A synthetic immune receptor repertoire was used to assess amplification bias, and residual bias was removed computationally. Sequencing of the libraries was done on Illumina HiSeq with 60 bp reads that cover the CDR3, reading from J toward V. The paper's processing steps were these. Raw reads were preprocessed to remove errors, and CDR3 was defined by IMGT conventions from the conserved cysteine to phenylalanine. Clonality was computed by normalizing Shannon entropy by log2 of the number of productive unique TCRs and subtracting the result from 1. CD4 or CD8 identity of scalp clones was inferred by cross-referencing scalp TCRbeta sequences with sorted blood CD4 and CD8 repertoires. TCRdb re-hosts the immuneACCESS table, in-frame sequences only. Its copies lack some clones; in the studies checked, an unresolved V gene accounts for under half of them, and the cause for the rest is not known. The DNA was the basis for D and trimming; V, J and clone size are from that table. This sample shows 2,000 to 2,500 clones, and none of them turns up only once. Together, the top ten hold 11% of the sample.

The sample's time point label, decoded: mouse skin 3 weeks after grafting. To follow clonal expansion, skin biopsies were taken from mouse graft recipients at the time of grafting and at 3 and 6 weeks afterward. The sequenced sample was skin, obtained at week 3. The TCR sequence derives from a C3H/HeJ mouse with alopecia areata. This mouse strain carries MHC haplotype H2-k. The rearranged segments are TRBV13-2 and TRBJ2-7, with 7 bases matching TRBD2. The sequenced part of the CDR3 DNA is TGTGCCAGCGGGGGACTGTAT. This encodes CASGGLY. The entire CDR3 protein reads CASGGLYEQYF.